The clone carrying this T cell receptor (beta chain) has a single count. Its antigen remains unidentified. These data belong to a study of CD8 T cells in Susac syndrome. About the research overall: Active disease was present in 5 or 6 of the sequenced Susac syndrome patients, whereas under 10 of them were in remission. Points from the study as a whole: It was acknowledged in the study that the number of individuals who were included in its TCR sequencing and HLA analysis was relatively small.

The length of the CDR3 is 12 residues. Trimming removed 6 bases from V and 1 base from J, with 9 bases in between. The germline gives CDR1 DFQATT, CDR2 SNEGSKA (reference sequence). Reverse transcription of about 0.45 to 1 ug RNA used random hexamers. Multiplex PCR with immunoSEQ amplified the TCR beta CDR3 across 54 Vbeta and 13 Jbeta. From the immunoSEQ multiplex PCR reads, TCRdb called clonotypes with MiXCR, one entry per CDR3 protein. Counted here are 210,000 or so distinct CDR3 sequences, about 95% occurring once; the ten biggest clones make up about 0.14%. Under recently defined diagnostic criteria, the patients with Susac syndrome qualified as having definite or probable disease.

The chain is built from TRBV20-1 and TRBJ1-1, with TRBD1 as a possible D gene (5 bases). Sequencing used CD4+ T cells from PBMCs. The TCR comes from a human donor with Susac syndrome. This chain's CDR3 is CSAGGTNTEAFF. CDR3 sequence (DNA): TGCAGTGCGGGAGGGACGAACACTGAAGCTTTCTTT.